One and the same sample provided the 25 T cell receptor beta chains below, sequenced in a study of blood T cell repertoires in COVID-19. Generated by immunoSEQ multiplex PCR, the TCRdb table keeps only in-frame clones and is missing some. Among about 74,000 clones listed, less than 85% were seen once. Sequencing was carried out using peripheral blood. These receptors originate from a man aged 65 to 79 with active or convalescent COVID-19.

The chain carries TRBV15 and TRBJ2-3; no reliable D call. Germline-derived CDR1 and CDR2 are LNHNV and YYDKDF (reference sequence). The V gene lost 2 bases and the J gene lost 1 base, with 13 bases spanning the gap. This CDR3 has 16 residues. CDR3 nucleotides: TGTGCCACCAGCAGACAGTACCTCCAAGGCACAGATACGCAGTATTTT. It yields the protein CATSRQYLQGTDTQYF.

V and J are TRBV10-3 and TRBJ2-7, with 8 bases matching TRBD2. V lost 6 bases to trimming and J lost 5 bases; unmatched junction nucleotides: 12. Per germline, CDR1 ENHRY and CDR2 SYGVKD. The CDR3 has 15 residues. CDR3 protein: CAIRGTGLDQNEQYF. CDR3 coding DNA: TGTGCCATCAGGGGGACGGGACTAGACCAAAACGAGCAGTACTTC.

The CDR3 sequence: CATSAGQGAYEQYF. The CDR3 DNA follows: TGTGCCACCAGTGCTGGACAGGGGGCCTACGAGCAGTACTTC. The chain carries TRBV24-1 and TRBJ2-7; 10 bases are a match to TRBD1. The CDR3 length is 14 residues. Germline loops: CDR1 KGHDR, CDR2 SFDVKD. Trimming took 5 bases from V and 2 from J; bases not matched to a gene: 2.

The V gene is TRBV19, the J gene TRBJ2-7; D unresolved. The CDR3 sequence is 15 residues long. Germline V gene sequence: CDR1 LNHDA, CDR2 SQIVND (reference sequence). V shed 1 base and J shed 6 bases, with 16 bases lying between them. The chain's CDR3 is CASSIAGRSLTEQYF. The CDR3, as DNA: TGTGCCAGTAGTATAGCTGGCAGAAGTCTTACCGAGCAGTACTTC.

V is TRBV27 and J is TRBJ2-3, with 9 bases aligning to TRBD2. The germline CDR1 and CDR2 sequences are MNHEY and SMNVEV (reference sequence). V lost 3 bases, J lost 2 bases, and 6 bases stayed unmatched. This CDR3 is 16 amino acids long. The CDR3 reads CASSFLAGPTTDTQYF. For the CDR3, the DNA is TGTGCCAGCAGTTTCCTAGCGGGGCCCACCACAGATACGCAGTATTTT.

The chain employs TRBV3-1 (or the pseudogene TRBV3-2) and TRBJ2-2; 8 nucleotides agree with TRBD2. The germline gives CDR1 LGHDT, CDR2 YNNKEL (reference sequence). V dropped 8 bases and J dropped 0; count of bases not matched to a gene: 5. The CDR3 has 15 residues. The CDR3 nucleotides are TGTGCCAGCGGGGCACTAGCGGCGAACACCGGGGAGCTGTTTTTT. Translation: CASGALAANTGELFF.

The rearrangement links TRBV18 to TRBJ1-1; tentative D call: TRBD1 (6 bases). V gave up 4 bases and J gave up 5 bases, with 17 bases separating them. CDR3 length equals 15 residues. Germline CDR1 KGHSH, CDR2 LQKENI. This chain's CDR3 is CASSQAPQGHTEAFF. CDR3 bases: TGTGCCAGCTCACAGGCGCCACAGGGCCATACTGAAGCTTTCTTT.

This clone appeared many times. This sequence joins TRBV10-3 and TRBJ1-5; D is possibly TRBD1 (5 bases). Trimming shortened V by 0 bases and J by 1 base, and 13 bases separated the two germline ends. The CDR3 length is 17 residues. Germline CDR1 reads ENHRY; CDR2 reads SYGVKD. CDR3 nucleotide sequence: TGTGCCATCAGTGAGTCGCGGAGGGGTGACAGCAATCAGCCCCAGCATTTT. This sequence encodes CAISESRRGDSNQPQHF.

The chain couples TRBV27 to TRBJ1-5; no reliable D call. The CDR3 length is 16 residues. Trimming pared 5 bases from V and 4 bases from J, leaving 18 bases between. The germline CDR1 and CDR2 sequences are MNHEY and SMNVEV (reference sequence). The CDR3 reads CASSALGGLGNQPQHF. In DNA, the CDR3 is TGTGCCAGCAGTGCGCTCGGAGGGTTAGGGAATCAGCCCCAGCATTTT.

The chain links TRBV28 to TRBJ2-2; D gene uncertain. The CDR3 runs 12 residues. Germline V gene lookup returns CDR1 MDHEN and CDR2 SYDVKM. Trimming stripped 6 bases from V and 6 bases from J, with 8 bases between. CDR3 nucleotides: TGTGCCAGCAGCTCATCAGCCGGGGAGCTGTTTTTT. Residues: CASSSSAGELFF.

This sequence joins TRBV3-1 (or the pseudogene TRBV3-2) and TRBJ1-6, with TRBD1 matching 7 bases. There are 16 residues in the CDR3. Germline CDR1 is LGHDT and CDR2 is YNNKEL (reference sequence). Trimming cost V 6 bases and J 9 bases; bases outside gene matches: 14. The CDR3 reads CASSLQFTGAGSPLHF. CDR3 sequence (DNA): TGTGCCAGCAGTCTCCAATTCACAGGGGCGGGTTCACCCCTCCACTTT.

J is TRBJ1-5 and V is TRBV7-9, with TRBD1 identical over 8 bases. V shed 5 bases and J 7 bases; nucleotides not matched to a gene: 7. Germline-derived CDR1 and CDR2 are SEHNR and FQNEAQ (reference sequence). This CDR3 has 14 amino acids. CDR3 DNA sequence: TGTGCCAGCAGCCAGCGACAGGGGAGCCAGCCCCAGCATTTT. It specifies CASSQRQGSQPQHF.

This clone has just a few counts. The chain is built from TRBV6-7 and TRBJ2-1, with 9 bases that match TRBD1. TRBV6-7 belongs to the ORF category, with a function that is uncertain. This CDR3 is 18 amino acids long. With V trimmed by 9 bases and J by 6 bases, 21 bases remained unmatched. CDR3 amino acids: CASASPPETGGIFNEQFF. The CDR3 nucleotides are TGTGCCAGTGCCTCCCCACCGGAGACAGGGGGAATTTTCAATGAGCAGTTCTTC.

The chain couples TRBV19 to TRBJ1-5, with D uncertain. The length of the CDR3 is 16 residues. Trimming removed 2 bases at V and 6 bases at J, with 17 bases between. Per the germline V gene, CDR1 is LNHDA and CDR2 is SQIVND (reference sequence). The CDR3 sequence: CASSIPRGVGSQPQHF. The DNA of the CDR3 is TGTGCCAGTAGTATACCCCGAGGAGTAGGAAGTCAGCCCCAGCATTTT.

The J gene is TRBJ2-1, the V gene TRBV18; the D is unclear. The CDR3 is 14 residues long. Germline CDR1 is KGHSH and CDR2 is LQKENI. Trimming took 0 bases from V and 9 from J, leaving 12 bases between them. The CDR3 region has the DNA TGTGCCAGCTCACCACCGGGTCGGGTAGCTGAGCAGTTCTTC. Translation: CASSPPGRVAEQFF.

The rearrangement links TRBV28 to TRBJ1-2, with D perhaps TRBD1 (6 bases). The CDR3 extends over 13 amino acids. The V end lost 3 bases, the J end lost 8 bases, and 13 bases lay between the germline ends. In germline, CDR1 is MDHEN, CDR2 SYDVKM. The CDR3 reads CASSFSGTLGYTF. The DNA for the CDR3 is TGTGCCAGCAGTTTCAGCGGGACATTGGGCTACACCTTC.

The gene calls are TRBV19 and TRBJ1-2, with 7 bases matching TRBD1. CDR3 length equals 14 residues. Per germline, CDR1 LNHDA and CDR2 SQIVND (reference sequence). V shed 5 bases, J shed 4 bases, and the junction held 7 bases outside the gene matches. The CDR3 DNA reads TGTGCCAGTAGTGCCAGGACAGGCGTCTATGGCTACACCTTC. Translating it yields CASSARTGVYGYTF.

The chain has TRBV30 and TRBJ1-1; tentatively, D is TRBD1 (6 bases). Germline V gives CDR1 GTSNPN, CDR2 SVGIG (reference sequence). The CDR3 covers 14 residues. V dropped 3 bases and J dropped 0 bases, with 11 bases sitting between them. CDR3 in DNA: TGTGCCTGGAGGCGCGGGGGCATGAACACTGAAGCTTTCTTT. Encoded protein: CAWRRGGMNTEAFF.

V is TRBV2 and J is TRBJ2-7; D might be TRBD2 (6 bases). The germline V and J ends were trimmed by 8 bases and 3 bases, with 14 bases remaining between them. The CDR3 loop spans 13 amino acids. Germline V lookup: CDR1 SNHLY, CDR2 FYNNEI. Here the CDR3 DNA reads TGTGCCAGCGCCTGGGGCGGGGACTACGAGCAGTACTTC. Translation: CASAWGGDYEQYF.

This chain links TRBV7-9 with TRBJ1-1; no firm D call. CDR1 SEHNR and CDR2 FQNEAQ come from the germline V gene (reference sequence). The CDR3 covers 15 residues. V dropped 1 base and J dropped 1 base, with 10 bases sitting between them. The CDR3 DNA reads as TGTGCCAGCAGCTTAGGTGCGGGCCGGAACACTGAAGCTTTCTTT. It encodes CASSLGAGRNTEAFF.

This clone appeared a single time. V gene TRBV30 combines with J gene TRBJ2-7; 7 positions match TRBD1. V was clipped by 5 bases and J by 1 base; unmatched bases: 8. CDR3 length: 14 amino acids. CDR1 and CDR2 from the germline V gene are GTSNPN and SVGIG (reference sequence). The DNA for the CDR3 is TGTGCCTGGGCCCCGGACAGGAGATCCTACGAGCAGTACTTC. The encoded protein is CAWAPDRRSYEQYF. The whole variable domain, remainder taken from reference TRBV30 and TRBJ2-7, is SQTIHQWPATLVQPVGSPLSLECTVEGTSNPNLYWYRQAAGRGLQLLFYSVGIGQISSEVPQNLSASRPQDRQFILSSKKLLLSDSGFYLCAWAPDRRSYEQYFGPGTRLTVT.

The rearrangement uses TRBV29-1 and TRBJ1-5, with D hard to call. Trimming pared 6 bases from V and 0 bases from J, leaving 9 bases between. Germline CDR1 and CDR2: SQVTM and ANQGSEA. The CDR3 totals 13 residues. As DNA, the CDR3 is TGCAGCGTCCAGGCGTATAGCAATCAGCCCCAGCATTTT. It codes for CSVQAYSNQPQHF. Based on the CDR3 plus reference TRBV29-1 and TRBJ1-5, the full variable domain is SAVISQKPSRDICQRGTSLTIQCQVDSQVTMMFWYRQQPGQSLTLIATANQGSEATYESGFVIDKFPISRPNLTFSTLTVSNMSPEDSSIYLCSVQAYSNQPQHFGDGTRLSIL.

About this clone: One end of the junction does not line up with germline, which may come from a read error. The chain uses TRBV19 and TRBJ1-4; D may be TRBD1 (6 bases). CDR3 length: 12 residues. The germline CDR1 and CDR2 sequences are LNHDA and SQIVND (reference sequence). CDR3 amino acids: CASSNTGLVRAF. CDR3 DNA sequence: TGTGCCAGTAGCAATACAGGGCTAGTAAGGGCATTT. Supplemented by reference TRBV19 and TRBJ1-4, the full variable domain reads DGGITQSPKYLFRKEGQNVTLSCEQNLNHDAMYWYRQDPGQGLRLIYYSQIVNDFQKGDIAEGYSVSREKKESFPLTVTSAQKNPTAFYLCASSNTGLVRAFGSGTQLSVL.

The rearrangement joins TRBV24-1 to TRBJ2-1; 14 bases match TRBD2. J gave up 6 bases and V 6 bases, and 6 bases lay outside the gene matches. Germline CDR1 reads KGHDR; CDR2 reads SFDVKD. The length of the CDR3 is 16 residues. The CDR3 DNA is TGTGCCACCAGTCAGAACGGACTAGCGGGGGGCAATGAGCAGTTCTTC. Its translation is CATSQNGLAGGNEQFF.

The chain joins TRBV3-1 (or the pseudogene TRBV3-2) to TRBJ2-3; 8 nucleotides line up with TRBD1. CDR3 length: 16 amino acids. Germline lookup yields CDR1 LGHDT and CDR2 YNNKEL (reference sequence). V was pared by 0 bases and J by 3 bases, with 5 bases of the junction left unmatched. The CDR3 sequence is CASSQDPQGATDTQYF. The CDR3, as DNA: TGTGCCAGCAGCCAAGATCCTCAGGGGGCGACAGATACGCAGTATTTT.